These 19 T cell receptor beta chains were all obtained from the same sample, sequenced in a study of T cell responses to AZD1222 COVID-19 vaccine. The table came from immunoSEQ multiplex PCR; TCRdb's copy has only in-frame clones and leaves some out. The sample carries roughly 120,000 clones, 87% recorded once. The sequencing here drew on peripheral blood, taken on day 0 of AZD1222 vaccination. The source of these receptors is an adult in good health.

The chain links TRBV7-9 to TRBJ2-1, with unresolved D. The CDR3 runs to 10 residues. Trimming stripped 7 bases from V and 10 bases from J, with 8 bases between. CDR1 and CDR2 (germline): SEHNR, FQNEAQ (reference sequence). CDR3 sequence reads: CASTPQEQFF. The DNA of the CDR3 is TGTGCCAGCACCCCCCAGGAGCAGTTCTTC.

The CDR3, as DNA: TGTGCCAGCTCACCGACCGGGGGCGCTTCGTGGGGCAATCAGCCCCAGCATTTT. It specifies CASSPTGGASWGNQPQHF. The chain couples TRBV18 to TRBJ1-5; possibly TRBD1 for D (6 bases). The germline V gene encodes CDR1 KGHSH and CDR2 LQKENI. Trimming removed 3 bases from V and 2 bases from J, with 20 bases in between. This CDR3 is 18 amino acids long.

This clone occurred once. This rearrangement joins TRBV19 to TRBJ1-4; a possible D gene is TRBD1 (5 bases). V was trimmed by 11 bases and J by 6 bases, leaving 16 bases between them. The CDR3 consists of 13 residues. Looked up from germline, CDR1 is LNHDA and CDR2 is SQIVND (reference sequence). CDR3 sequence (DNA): TGTGCCGTCACGGGGGTAGGCGATGAAAAACTGTTTTTT. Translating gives CAVTGVGDEKLFF.

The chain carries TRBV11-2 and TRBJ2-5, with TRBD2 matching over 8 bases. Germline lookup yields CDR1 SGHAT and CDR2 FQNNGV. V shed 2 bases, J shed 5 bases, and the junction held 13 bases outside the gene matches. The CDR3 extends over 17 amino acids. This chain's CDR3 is CASSLSPGARGGETQYF. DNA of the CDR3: TGTGCCAGCAGCTTAAGTCCCGGGGCCCGGGGGGGTGAGACCCAGTACTTC.

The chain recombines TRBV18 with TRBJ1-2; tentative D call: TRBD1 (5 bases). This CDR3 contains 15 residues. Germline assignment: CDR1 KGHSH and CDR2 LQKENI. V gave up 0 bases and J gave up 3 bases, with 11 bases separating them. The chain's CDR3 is CASSPPQGLHYGYTF. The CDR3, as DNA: TGTGCCAGCTCACCACCTCAGGGTCTACACTATGGCTACACCTTC. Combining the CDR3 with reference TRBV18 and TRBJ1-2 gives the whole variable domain NAGVMQNPRHLVRRRGQEARLRCSPMKGHSHVYWYRQLPEEGLKFMVYLQKENIIDESGMPKERFSAEFPKEGPSILRIQQVVRGDSAAYFCASSPPQGLHYGYTFGSGTRLTVV.

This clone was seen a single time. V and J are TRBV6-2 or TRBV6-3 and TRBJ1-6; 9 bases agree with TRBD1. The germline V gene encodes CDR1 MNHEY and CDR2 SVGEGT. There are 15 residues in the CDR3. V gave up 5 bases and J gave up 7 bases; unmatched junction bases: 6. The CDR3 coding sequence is TGTGCCAGCAGTAATTTCGACAGGGGGAATTCACCCCTCCACTTT. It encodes CASSNFDRGNSPLHF.

The CDR3 sequence is CASSPQGTLDYGYTF. For the CDR3, the DNA is TGTGCCAGCAGTCCTCAGGGGACTCTTGACTATGGCTACACCTTC. The gene calls are TRBV28 and TRBJ1-2, with D maybe TRBD1 (6 bases). This CDR3 is 15 amino acids long. The V end lost 5 bases, the J end lost 3 bases, and 16 bases lay between the germline ends. The germline gives CDR1 MDHEN, CDR2 SYDVKM.

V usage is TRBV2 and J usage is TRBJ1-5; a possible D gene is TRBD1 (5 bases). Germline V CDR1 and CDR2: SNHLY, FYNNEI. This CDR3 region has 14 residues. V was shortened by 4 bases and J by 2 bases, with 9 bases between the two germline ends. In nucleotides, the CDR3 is TGTGCCAGCAGTGGGGACGGAGGCAATCAGCCCCAGCATTTT. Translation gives CASSGDGGNQPQHF.

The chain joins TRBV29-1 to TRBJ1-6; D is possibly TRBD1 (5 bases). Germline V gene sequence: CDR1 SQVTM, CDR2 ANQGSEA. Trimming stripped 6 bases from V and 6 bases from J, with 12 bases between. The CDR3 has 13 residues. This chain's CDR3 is CSVRQTPNSPLHF. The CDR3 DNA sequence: TGCAGCGTCCGACAGACACCTAATTCACCCCTCCACTTT.

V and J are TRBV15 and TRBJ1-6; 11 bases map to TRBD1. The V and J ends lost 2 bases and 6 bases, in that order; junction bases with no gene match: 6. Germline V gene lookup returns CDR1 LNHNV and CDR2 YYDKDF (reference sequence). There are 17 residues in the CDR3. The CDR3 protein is CATSRPQDRGPNSPLHF. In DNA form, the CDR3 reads TGTGCCACCAGCAGACCACAGGACAGGGGGCCTAATTCACCCCTCCACTTT.

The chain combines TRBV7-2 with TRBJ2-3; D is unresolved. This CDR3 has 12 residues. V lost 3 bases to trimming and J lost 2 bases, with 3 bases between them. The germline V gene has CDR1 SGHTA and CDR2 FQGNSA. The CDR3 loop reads CASSLATDTQYF. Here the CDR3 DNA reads TGTGCCAGCAGCTTGGCCACAGATACGCAGTATTTT.

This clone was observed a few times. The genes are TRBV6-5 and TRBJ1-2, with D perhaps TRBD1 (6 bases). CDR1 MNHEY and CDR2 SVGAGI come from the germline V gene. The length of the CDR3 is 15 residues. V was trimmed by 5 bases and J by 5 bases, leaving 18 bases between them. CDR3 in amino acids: CASSPGTQGTYGYTF. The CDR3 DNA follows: TGTGCCAGCAGTCCGGGGACACAAGGCACTTATGGCTACACCTTC.

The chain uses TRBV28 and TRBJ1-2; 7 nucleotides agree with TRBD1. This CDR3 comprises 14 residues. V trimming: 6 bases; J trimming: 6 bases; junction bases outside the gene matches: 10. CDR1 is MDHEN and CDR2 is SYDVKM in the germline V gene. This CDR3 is CASRAGQAVDGYTF. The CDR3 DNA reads TGTGCCAGCAGAGCTGGACAGGCGGTTGATGGCTACACCTTC.

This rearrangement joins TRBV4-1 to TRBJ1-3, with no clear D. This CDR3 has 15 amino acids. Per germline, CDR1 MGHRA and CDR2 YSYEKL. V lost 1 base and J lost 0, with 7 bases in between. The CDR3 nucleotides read TGCGCCAGCAGCCAAGTAAGTGGCTCTGGAAACACCATATATTTT. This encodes CASSQVSGSGNTIYF.

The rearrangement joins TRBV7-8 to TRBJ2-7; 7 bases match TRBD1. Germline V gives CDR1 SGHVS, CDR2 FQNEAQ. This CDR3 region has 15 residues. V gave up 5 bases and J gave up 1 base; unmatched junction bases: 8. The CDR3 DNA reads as TGTGCCAGCAGCATCACCGGGACAGTATCCTACGAGCAGTACTTC. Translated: CASSITGTVSYEQYF.

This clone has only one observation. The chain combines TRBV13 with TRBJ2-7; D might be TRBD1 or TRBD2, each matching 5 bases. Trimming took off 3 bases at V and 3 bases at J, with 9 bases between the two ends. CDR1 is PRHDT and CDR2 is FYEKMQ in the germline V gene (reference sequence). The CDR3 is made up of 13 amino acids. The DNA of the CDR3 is TGTGCCAGCAGCTTTAGAGGGGTCTACGAGCAGTACTTC. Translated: CASSFRGVYEQYF.

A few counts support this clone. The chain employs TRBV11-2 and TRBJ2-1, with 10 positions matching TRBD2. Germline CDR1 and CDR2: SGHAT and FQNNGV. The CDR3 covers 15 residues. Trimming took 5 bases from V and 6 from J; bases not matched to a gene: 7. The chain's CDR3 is CASSPGTSEGNEQFF. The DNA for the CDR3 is TGTGCCAGCAGCCCCGGGACTAGCGAGGGCAATGAGCAGTTCTTC.

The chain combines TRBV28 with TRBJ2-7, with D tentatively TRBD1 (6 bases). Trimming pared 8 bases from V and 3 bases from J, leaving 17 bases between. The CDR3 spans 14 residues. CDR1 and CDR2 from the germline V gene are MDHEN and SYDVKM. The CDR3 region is CASYSRQVLYEQYF. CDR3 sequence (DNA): TGTGCCAGCTATTCTCGACAGGTCCTCTACGAGCAGTACTTC.

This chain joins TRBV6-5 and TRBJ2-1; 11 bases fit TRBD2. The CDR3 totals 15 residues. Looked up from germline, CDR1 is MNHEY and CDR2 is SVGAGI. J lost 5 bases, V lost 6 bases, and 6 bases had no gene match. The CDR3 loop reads CASSLAGGRDNEQFF. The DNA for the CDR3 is TGTGCCAGCAGCTTAGCGGGGGGGCGTGACAATGAGCAGTTCTTC.